A selection of T cell receptor beta chains follows, all from one sample in a study of technical replicates of blood from several donors. Data came from immunoSEQ multiplex PCR; TCRdb stores just in-frame clones and leaves some out. The table shows over 75,000 clones, with around 97% occurring only once. Sequenced: T cells isolated from PBMCs. These receptors originate from a human donor in good health. Each CDR3 is given with its conserved first and last residue. The D gene is left open where the match is weak. Where a row states a size, it is once, few, many or the class of an expanded clone; other rows omit it.

v_call: TRBV27; j_call: TRBJ1-5; d_call: TRBD1; clone_size: .; cdr3_nt: TGTGCCAGCAGTTCGGCAGGGGGCGGGAATCAGCCCCAGCATTTT; cdr3_aa: CASSSAGGGNQPQHF
v_call: TRBV19; j_call: TRBJ2-5; d_call: .; clone_size: .; cdr3_nt: TGTGCCAGTAGTATCCACTCTCAAGAGACCCAGTACTTC; cdr3_aa: CASSIHSQETQYF
v_call: TRBV2; j_call: TRBJ2-3; d_call: .; clone_size: .; cdr3_nt: TGTGCCAGCACGGTCGTCGTAGCCACAGATACGCAGTATTTT; cdr3_aa: CASTVVVATDTQYF
v_call: TRBV5-6; j_call: TRBJ2-3; d_call: TRBD2; clone_size: .; cdr3_nt: TGTGCCAGCAGCTTGGGTAGCGGGGGGTCGTTTTTCACAGATACGCAGTATTTT; cdr3_aa: CASSLGSGGSFFTDTQYF
v_call: TRBV5-1; j_call: TRBJ2-3; d_call: TRBD1; clone_size: once; cdr3_nt: TGCGCCAGCAGCTTCGACAGGGACCCCCACAGGGATACGCAGTATTTT; cdr3_aa: CASSFDRDPHRDTQYF
v_call: TRBV5-4; j_call: TRBJ2-7; d_call: .; clone_size: .; cdr3_nt: TGTGCCAGCAGCTTAACGGGCTCCTACGAGCAGTACTTC; cdr3_aa: CASSLTGSYEQYF
v_call: TRBV7-9; j_call: TRBJ1-1; d_call: .; clone_size: .; cdr3_nt: TGTGCCAGCAGCATGCGGGGTGGTTTTGATGAAGCTTTCTTT; cdr3_aa: CASSMRGGFDEAFF
v_call: TRBV7-9; j_call: TRBJ2-1; d_call: .; clone_size: once; cdr3_nt: TGTGCCAGCAGCCCCCTCCTCGTTACCTACAATGAGCAGTTCTTC; cdr3_aa: CASSPLLVTYNEQFF
v_call: TRBV5-1; j_call: TRBJ2-1; d_call: .; clone_size: .; cdr3_nt: TGCGCCAGCGCGATGGAGGGCCTTGAGCAGTTCTTC; cdr3_aa: CASAMEGLEQFF
v_call: TRBV11-3; j_call: TRBJ1-2; d_call: .; clone_size: .; cdr3_nt: TGTGCCAGCAGCTTAGAACCGGGTAACTATGGCTACACCTTC; cdr3_aa: CASSLEPGNYGYTF
v_call: TRBV28; j_call: TRBJ1-5; d_call: TRBD1; clone_size: .; cdr3_nt: TGTGCCAGCAGTTTGGGACAGGGCAATCAGCCCCAGCATTTT; cdr3_aa: CASSLGQGNQPQHF
v_call: TRBV28; j_call: TRBJ1-1; d_call: .; clone_size: .; cdr3_nt: TGTGCCAGCAGTTTCAGGGCAGGGGCCATGAACACTGAAGCTTTCTTT; cdr3_aa: CASSFRAGAMNTEAFF
v_call: TRBV28; j_call: TRBJ2-7; d_call: TRBD2; clone_size: .; cdr3_nt: TGTGCCAGCAGTCGTACTAGCGGGATCTACGAGCAGTACTTC; cdr3_aa: CASSRTSGIYEQYF
v_call: TRBV10-3; j_call: TRBJ2-3; d_call: TRBD1; clone_size: .; cdr3_nt: TGTGCCATCAGTCCGGGACAGGGGACAGATACGCAGTATTTT; cdr3_aa: CAISPGQGTDTQYF
v_call: TRBV2; j_call: TRBJ2-7; d_call: .; clone_size: .; cdr3_nt: TGTGCCAGTTCTCGGTCACAGGAAGCTCCCTACGAGCAGTACTTC; cdr3_aa: CASSRSQEAPYEQYF
v_call: TRBV4-2; j_call: TRBJ2-7; d_call: .; clone_size: .; cdr3_nt: TGTGCCAGCAGCCAAGATTTCGGGGGCTCCTACGAGCAGTACTTC; cdr3_aa: CASSQDFGGSYEQYF
v_call: TRBV7-8; j_call: TRBJ2-1; d_call: TRBD2; clone_size: .; cdr3_nt: TGTGCCAGCAGTCCCTTCCCTGGGCTAGCGGGAGGCACCCGCTCCTACAATGAGCAGTTCTTC; cdr3_aa: CASSPFPGLAGGTRSYNEQFF
v_call: TRBV7-9; j_call: TRBJ2-4; d_call: .; clone_size: .; cdr3_nt: TGTGCCAGCAGCGGGGCGGGGGCTAGCAGCAGCATTCAGTACTTC; cdr3_aa: CASSGAGASSSIQYF
v_call: TRBV27; j_call: TRBJ1-1; d_call: TRBD1; clone_size: .; cdr3_nt: TGTGCCAGCAGTTGGGGTAAGGGACAGGGGGCCGCTTTCTTT; cdr3_aa: CASSWGKGQGAAFF
v_call: TRBV5-6; j_call: TRBJ2-7; d_call: .; clone_size: .; cdr3_nt: TGTGCCAGCAGCTTGGTGGGCACCAACTACGAGCAGTACTTC; cdr3_aa: CASSLVGTNYEQYF
v_call: TRBV11-3; j_call: TRBJ1-2; d_call: TRBD1; clone_size: .; cdr3_nt: TGTGCCAGCAGCCAAAGGGACAGGGCCTACACCTTC; cdr3_aa: CASSQRDRAYTF
v_call: TRBV6-5; j_call: TRBJ1-2; d_call: TRBD1; clone_size: .; cdr3_nt: TGTGCCAGCAGGACAGGGAACTATGGCTACACCTTC; cdr3_aa: CASRTGNYGYTF
v_call: TRBV27; j_call: TRBJ2-7; d_call: .; clone_size: .; cdr3_nt: TGTGCCAGCAGTTTGAAAAGCGGAGGATCCTACGAGCAGTACTTC; cdr3_aa: CASSLKSGGSYEQYF
v_call: TRBV27; j_call: TRBJ1-2; d_call: .; clone_size: .; cdr3_nt: TGTGCCAGCAGTTTATCGCCCCGAGGGTCTGGCTATGGCTACACCTTC; cdr3_aa: CASSLSPRGSGYGYTF
v_call: TRBV7-6; j_call: TRBJ2-1; d_call: TRBD2; clone_size: .; cdr3_nt: TGTGCCAGCCGTCGGACTAGCGGGGGGGCCCATGAGCAGTTCTTC; cdr3_aa: CASRRTSGGAHEQFF
v_call: TRBV5-6; j_call: TRBJ2-7; d_call: .; clone_size: .; cdr3_nt: TGTGCCAGCAGCATTAGAGGCCCCTACGAGCAGTACTTC; cdr3_aa: CASSIRGPYEQYF